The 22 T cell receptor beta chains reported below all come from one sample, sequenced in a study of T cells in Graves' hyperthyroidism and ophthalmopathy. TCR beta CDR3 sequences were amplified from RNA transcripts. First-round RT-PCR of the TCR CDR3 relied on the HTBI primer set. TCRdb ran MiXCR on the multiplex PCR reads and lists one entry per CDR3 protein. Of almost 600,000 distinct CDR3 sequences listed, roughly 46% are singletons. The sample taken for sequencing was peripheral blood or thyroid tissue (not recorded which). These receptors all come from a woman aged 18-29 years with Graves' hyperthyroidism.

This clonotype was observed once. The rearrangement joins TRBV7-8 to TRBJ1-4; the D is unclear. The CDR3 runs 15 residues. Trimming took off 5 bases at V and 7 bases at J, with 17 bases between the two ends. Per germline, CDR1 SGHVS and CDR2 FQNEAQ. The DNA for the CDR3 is TGTGCCAGCAGCCCTGACACCGGGGAGTTTGAAAAACTGTTTTTT. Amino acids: CASSPDTGEFEKLFF.

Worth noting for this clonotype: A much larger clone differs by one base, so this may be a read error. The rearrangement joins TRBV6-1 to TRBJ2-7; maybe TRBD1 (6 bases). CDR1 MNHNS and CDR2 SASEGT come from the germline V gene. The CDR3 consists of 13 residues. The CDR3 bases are TGTGCCAGCGGAGAAAGGACAGACTACGAGCAGTGCTTC. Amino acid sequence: CASGERTDYEQCF.

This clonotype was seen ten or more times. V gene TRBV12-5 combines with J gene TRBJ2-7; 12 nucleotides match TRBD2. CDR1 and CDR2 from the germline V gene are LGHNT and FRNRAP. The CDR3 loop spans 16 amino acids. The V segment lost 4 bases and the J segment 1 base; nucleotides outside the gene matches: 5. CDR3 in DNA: TGTGCTAGTGGTTCGCAGGGACTAGCGGGTTCCTACGAGCAGTACTTC. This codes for CASGSQGLAGSYEQYF. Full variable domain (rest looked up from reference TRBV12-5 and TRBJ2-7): DARVTQTPRHKVTEMGQEVTMRCQPILGHNTVFWYRQTMMQGLELLAYFRNRAPLDDSGMPKDRFSAEMPDATLATLKIQPSEPRDSAVYFCASGSQGLAGSYEQYFGPGTRLTVT.

The CDR3 sequence is CASSYTTGGADTQYF. The CDR3 nucleotides are TGTGCCAGCAGTTACACAACAGGGGGGGCAGATACGCAGTATTTT. The chain combines TRBV6-6 with TRBJ2-3; possible D gene TRBD1, 8 bases. Germline CDR1 MNHNY, CDR2 SVGAGI (reference sequence). The CDR3 is made up of 15 amino acids. V was shortened by 2 bases and J by 4 bases, with 13 bases between the two germline ends.

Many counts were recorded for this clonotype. This CDR3 is CSVVGLGGRAFF. The CDR3 coding sequence is TGCAGCGTTGTTGGCCTTGGGGGGAGAGCTTTCTTT. The chain is built from TRBV29-1 and TRBJ1-1; maybe TRBD1 (5 bases). Germline lookup yields CDR1 SQVTM and CDR2 ANQGSEA. Trimming removed 4 bases at V and 10 bases at J, with 16 bases between. The CDR3 spans 12 residues. Supplemented by reference TRBV29-1 and TRBJ1-1, the full variable domain reads SAVISQKPSRDICQRGTSLTIQCQVDSQVTMMFWYRQQPGQSLTLIATANQGSEATYESGFVIDKFPISRPNLTFSTLTVSNMSPEDSSIYLCSVVGLGGRAFFGQGTRLTVV.

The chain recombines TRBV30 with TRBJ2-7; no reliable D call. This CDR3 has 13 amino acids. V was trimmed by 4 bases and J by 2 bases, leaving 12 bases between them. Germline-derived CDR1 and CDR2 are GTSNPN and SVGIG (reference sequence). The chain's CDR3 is CAWIPLPTYEQYF. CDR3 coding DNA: TGTGCCTGGATACCCCTCCCAACCTACGAGCAGTACTTC. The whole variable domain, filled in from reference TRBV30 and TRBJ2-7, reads SQTIHQWPATLVQPVGSPLSLECTVEGTSNPNLYWYRQAAGRGLQLLFYSVGIGQISSEVPQNLSASRPQDRQFILSSKKLLLSDSGFYLCAWIPLPTYEQYFGPGTRLTVT.

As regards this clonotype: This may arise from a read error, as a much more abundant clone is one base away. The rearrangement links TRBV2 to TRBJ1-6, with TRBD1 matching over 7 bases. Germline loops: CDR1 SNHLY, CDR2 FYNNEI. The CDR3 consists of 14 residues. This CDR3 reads CASSATGQNSPLYF. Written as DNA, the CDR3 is TGTGCCAGCAGTGCGACAGGGCAGAATTCACCCCTCTACTTT.

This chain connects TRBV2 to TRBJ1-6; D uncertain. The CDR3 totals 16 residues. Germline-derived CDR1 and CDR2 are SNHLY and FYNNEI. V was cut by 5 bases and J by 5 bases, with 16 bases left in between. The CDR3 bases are TGTGCCAGCAGTTTGCCTAGCGGCAGAAATAATTCACCCCTCCACTTT. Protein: CASSLPSGRNNSPLHF.

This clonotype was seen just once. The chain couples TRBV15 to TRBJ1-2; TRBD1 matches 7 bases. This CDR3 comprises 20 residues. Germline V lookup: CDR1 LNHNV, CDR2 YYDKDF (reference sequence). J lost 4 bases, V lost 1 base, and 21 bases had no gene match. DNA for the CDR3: TGTGCCACCAGCAGAGGACAGGGAGGCAACGAGCAGTACATTGGCTATGGCTACACCTTC. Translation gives CATSRGQGGNEQYIGYGYTF.

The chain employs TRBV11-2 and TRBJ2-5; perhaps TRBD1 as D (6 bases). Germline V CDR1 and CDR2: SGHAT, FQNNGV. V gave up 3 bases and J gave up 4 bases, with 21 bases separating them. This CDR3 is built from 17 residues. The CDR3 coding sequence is TGTGCCAGCAGCTTGGGGCCCGGGCAGGGGCCACGAGAGACCCAGTACTTC. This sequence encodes CASSLGPGQGPRETQYF.

CDR3 loop: CAICAGQGGNTEAFF. In nucleotides, the CDR3 is TGTGCCATCTGCGCGGGACAGGGTGGCAACACTGAAGCTTTCTTT. The chain couples TRBV24-1 to TRBJ1-1; 9 bases align to TRBD1. Germline CDR1 reads KGHDR; CDR2 reads SFDVKD. V lost 11 bases to trimming and J lost 2 bases; unmatched junction nucleotides: 11. The CDR3 consists of 15 residues.

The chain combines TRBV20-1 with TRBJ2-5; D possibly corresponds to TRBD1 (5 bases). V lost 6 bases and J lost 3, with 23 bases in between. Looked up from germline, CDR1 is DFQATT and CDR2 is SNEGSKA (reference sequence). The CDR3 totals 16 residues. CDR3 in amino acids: CSAHYPLGRAEETQYF. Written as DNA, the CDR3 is TGCAGTGCCCATTACCCCCTGGGCAGGGCAGAAGAGACCCAGTACTTC.

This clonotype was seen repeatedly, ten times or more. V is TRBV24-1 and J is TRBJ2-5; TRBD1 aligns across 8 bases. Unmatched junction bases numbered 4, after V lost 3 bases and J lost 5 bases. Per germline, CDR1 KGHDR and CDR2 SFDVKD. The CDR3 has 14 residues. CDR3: CATSDAGGEETQYF. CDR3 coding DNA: TGTGCCACCAGTGATGCAGGGGGCGAGGAGACCCAGTACTTC.

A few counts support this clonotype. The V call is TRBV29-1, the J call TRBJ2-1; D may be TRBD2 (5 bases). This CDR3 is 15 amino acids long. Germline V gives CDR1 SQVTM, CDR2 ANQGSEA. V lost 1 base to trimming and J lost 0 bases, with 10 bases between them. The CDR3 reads CSVEASTSSYNEQFF. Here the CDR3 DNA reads TGCAGCGTTGAAGCTAGCACGAGCTCCTACAATGAGCAGTTCTTC.

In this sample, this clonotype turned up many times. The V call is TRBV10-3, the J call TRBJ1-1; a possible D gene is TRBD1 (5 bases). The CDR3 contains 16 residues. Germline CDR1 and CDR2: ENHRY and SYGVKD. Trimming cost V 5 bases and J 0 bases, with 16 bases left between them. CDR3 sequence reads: CAISTGGARVNTEAFF. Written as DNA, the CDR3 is TGTGCCATCAGTACGGGTGGGGCTAGGGTGAACACTGAAGCTTTCTTT.

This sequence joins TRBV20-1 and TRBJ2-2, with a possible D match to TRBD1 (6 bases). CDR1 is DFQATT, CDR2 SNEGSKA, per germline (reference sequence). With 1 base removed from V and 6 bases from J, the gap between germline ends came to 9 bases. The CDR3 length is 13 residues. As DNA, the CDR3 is TGCAGTGCTAGAGTTCAGGGGCCCGGGGAGCTGTTTTTT. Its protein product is CSARVQGPGELFF.

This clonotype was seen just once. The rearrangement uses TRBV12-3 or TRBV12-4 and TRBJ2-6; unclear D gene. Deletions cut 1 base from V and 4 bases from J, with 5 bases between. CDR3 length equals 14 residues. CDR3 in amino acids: CASSLDAGANVLTF. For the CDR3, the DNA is TGTGCCAGCAGTTTAGATGCAGGGGCCAACGTCCTGACTTTC.

CDR3 sequence reads: CASTLGFGNTIYF. The DNA of the CDR3 is TGTGCCAGCACCCTAGGGTTCGGAAACACCATATATTTT. The chain couples TRBV12-3 or TRBV12-4 to TRBJ1-3; D uncertain. The CDR3 is made up of 13 amino acids. V lost 7 bases and J 4 bases, leaving 11 bases between the germline ends.

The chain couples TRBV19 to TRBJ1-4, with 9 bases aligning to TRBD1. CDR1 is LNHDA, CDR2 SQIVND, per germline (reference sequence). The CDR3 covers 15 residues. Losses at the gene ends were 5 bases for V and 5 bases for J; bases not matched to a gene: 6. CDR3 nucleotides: TGTGCCAGTAGTGACGCCGGGACAGGGAATGAAAAACTGTTTTTT. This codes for CASSDAGTGNEKLFF.

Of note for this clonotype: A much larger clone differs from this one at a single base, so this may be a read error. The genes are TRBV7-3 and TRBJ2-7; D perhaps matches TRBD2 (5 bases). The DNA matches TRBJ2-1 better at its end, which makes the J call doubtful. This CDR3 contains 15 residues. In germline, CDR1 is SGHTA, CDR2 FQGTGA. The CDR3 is CASSPPDGVGNEQFF. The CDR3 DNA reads TGTGCCAGCAGCCCCCCGGACGGGGTGGGCAATGAGCAGTTCTTC.

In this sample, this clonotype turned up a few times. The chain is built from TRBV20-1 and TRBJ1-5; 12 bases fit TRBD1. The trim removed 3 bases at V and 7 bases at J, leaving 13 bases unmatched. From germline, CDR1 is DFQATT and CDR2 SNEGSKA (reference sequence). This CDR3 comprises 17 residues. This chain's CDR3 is CSARYPGQGARGQPQHF. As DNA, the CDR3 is TGCAGTGCTAGGTACCCGGGACAGGGGGCGCGGGGGCAGCCCCAGCATTTT.

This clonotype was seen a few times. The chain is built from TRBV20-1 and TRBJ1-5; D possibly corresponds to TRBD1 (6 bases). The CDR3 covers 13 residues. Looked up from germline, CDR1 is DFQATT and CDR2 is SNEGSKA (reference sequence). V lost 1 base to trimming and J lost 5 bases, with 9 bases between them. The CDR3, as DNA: TGCAGTGCTAGAGGGGCAGGGGATCAGCCCCAGCATTTT. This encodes CSARGAGDQPQHF.